This TCR beta chain came from a study of T cells in Graves' hyperthyroidism and ophthalmopathy. Study at large: The initial diagnosis was the point when peripheral blood was collected, ahead of any treatment. The study, taken as a whole, reports: Model predictions of ophthalmopathy came a median 6.5 months before onset.

RNA transcripts served as the template for amplifying TCR beta CDR3 regions. The TCR CDR3 was amplified in a first-round RT-PCR using the HTBI primer set. TCRdb redid the calling of the multiplex PCR reads with MiXCR, one entry per CDR3 protein. The data show some 180,000 distinct CDR3 sequences, with about 17% seen just once and about 56% held by the top ten. This clonotype was counted many times. Its antigen remains unknown. The V gene's germline CDR1 is GTSNPN and CDR2 SVGIG (reference sequence). The trim removed 8 bases at V and 1 base at J, leaving 2 bases unmatched. The CDR3 runs to 13 residues. J is TRBJ2-1 and V is TRBV30; TRBD1 matches at 10 bases. The TCR originated in a woman in her forties or fifties with Graves' hyperthyroidism. Sequencing was done on a sample of blood. The CDR3 DNA follows: TGTGCCCAGGGACAGGGGTCCTACAATGAGCAGTTCTTC. As protein: CAQGQGSYNEQFF.